This T cell receptor (beta chain) was sequenced during a study of neurological immune-mediated disorders. CDR1 is SQVTM and CDR2 is ANQGSEA in the germline V gene. The CDR3 length is 16 residues. Trimming pared 6 bases from V and 0 bases from J, leaving 19 bases between. This clonotype has ten or more counts. TCRdb reanalysed the 5' RACE reads using MiXCR and keeps one entry per CDR3 protein. The profile shows about 46,000 distinct CDR3 sequences, 4% to 5.5% of them singletons. Material for sequencing was PBMCs. The rearrangement joins TRBV29-1 to TRBJ2-3, with D possibly being TRBD2 (5 bases). The sequence came from a woman aged 55-69 years with multiple sclerosis. The CDR3 region has the DNA TGCAGCGTAGGACTCATCCCCACCCTTAGCACAGATACGCAGTATTTT. It encodes CSVGLIPTLSTDTQYF.